The next 27 T cell receptor beta chains were all read from a single sample in a study of blood T cell repertoires in COVID-19. Sequencing was performed with immunoSEQ multiplex PCR; in TCRdb, only in-frame clones are kept and a portion is missing. The repertoire holds tens of thousands of clones, with 70% to 90% as singletons. The sequenced material came from peripheral blood. The source is a man in his fifties or sixties with active COVID-19.

This clone appeared once. This chain uses TRBV21-1 with TRBJ2-5; the DNA was not compared with TRBD1, the D call given in the table. TRBV21-1 is a known pseudogene. The CDR3 runs to 17 residues. CDR3 nucleotide sequence: TGTGCCAGCAGCAAAGCCCCGGGACAGGGCAACCAAGAGACCCAGTACTTC. Residues: CASSKAPGQGNQETQYF.

The gene calls are TRBV12-3 or TRBV12-4 and TRBJ1-4; TRBD1 agrees at 8 bases. The CDR3 sequence is 13 residues long. The V segment lost 6 bases and the J segment 7 bases; nucleotides outside the gene matches: 4. CDR3 loop: CASRDRVGEKLFF. CDR3 DNA sequence: TGTGCCAGCAGGGACAGGGTGGGTGAAAAACTGTTTTTT.

The chain recombines TRBV4-1 with TRBJ1-5; 7 nucleotides match TRBD1. CDR1 and CDR2 from the germline V gene are MGHRA and YSYEKL. After removal of 1 base from V and 6 bases from J, the junction contained 12 bases not matched to a gene. The CDR3 runs 17 residues. DNA for the CDR3: TGCGCCAGCAGCCAAGCAGGGAGCAGGGGGGTGGCTCAGCCCCAGCATTTT. Translated, it gives CASSQAGSRGVAQPQHF.

V and J are TRBV7-8 and TRBJ2-3, with 12 bases that match TRBD2. V trimming: 5 bases; J trimming: 4 bases; junction bases outside the gene matches: 7. CDR3 length equals 16 residues. CDR1 SGHVS and CDR2 FQNEAQ come from the germline V gene. CDR3 nucleotides: TGTGCCAGCAGCCCTCGGACTAGCGGGAAATCAGATACGCAGTATTTT. It codes for CASSPRTSGKSDTQYF. The full variable domain, with the rest looked up from reference TRBV7-8 and TRBJ2-3, is GAGVSQSPRYKVAKRGQDVALRCDPISGHVSLFWYQQALGQGPEFLTYFQNEAQLDKSGLPSDRFFAERPEGSVSTLKIQRTQQEDSAVYLCASSPRTSGKSDTQYFGPGTRLTVL.

The chain couples TRBV9 to TRBJ2-2; D gene uncertain. Per the germline V gene, CDR1 is SGDLS and CDR2 is YYNGEE. The CDR3 is 16 residues long. Trimming stripped 1 base from V and 3 bases from J, with 13 bases between. CDR3 region: CASSVMTGSDTGELFF. The CDR3 nucleotides read TGTGCCAGCAGCGTAATGACTGGGTCCGACACCGGGGAGCTGTTTTTT.

The rearrangement joins TRBV11-2 to TRBJ2-5, with a tentative D call TRBD1 (5 bases). Germline V lookup: CDR1 SGHAT, CDR2 FQNNGV. V shed 1 base and J shed 2 bases, with 11 bases lying between them. The CDR3 spans 15 residues. This CDR3 is CASSLARTPQETQYF. The CDR3 region has the DNA TGTGCCAGCAGCTTAGCCCGGACACCACAAGAGACCCAGTACTTC.

This clone showed up just once. The gene calls are TRBV2 and TRBJ2-5; D not certain. There are 13 residues in the CDR3. V was pared by 7 bases and J by 7 bases, with 16 bases between. The germline V gene encodes CDR1 SNHLY and CDR2 FYNNEI. Here the CDR3 reads CASTSLLLGTQYF. Written as DNA, the CDR3 is TGTGCCAGCACCTCTCTACTCCTAGGGACCCAGTACTTC. Full variable domain (rest looked up from reference TRBV2 and TRBJ2-5): EPEVTQTPSHQVTQMGQEVILRCVPISNHLYFYWYRQILGQKVEFLVSFYNNEISEKSEIFDDQFSVERPDGSNFTLKIRSTKLEDSAMYFCASTSLLLGTQYFGPGTRLLVL.

The chain employs TRBV7-2 and TRBJ1-4; 8 bases map to TRBD1. Germline V gives CDR1 SGHTA, CDR2 FQGNSA. With 5 bases clipped from V and 8 bases from J, the junction kept 10 bases outside the gene matches. This CDR3 region has 15 residues. In nucleotides, the CDR3 is TGTGCCAGCAGCCCCCACAGGGGGGGAGGCGAAAAACTGTTTTTT. It codes for CASSPHRGGGEKLFF.

This rearrangement joins TRBV6-6 to TRBJ1-1; tentatively, D is TRBD1 (5 bases). The length of the CDR3 is 14 residues. Trimming cost V 6 bases and J 1 base, with 12 bases left between them. The germline CDR1 and CDR2 sequences are MNHNY and SVGAGI (reference sequence). The CDR3 is CASRGGTENTEAFF. The CDR3 region has the DNA TGTGCCAGCAGGGGCGGGACGGAGAACACTGAAGCTTTCTTT.

The chain joins TRBV10-2 to TRBJ2-7, with TRBD2 matching over 11 bases. Germline CDR1 is WSHSY and CDR2 is SAAADI. The CDR3 is 15 residues long. V lost 5 bases to trimming and J lost 4 bases; unmatched junction nucleotides: 7. CDR3 sequence (DNA): TGCGCCAGCAGTCCCAATAGCGGGGGGGGTTACGAGCAGTACTTC. Translated, it gives CASSPNSGGGYEQYF.

As for this clone: The junction departs from germline at one end; a sequencing error may be responsible. The chain recombines TRBV5-1 with TRBJ1-2; weak D call: TRBD1 (5 bases). The CDR3 has 15 amino acids. CDR1 is SGHRS, CDR2 YFSETQ, per germline. The DNA for the CDR3 is TGCGCCAGCAGCCCCCCCCCAGGGTCTTTGCCGGGCAGGGCCTTC. Its translation: CASSPPPGSLPGRAF.

The genes are TRBV10-3 and TRBJ1-1, with TRBD1 as a possible D gene (5 bases). The length of the CDR3 is 13 residues. With 2 bases removed from V and 1 base from J, the gap between germline ends came to 5 bases. Germline CDR1 and CDR2: ENHRY and SYGVKD. CDR3 region: CAISETGNTEAFF. Here the CDR3 DNA reads TGTGCCATCAGTGAGACAGGGAACACTGAAGCTTTCTTT.

The rearrangement uses TRBV5-1 and TRBJ1-1; TRBD1 agrees at 7 bases. The CDR3 loop spans 14 amino acids. V shed 2 bases and J 11 bases; nucleotides not matched to a gene: 12. Germline V gives CDR1 SGHRS, CDR2 YFSETQ. The CDR3 sequence: CASSLGPGQDEAFF. CDR3 nucleotide sequence: TGCGCCAGCAGCTTAGGGCCTGGACAGGATGAGGCTTTCTTT.

V gene TRBV19 combines with J gene TRBJ1-1; 7 bases are shared with TRBD1. The germline V gene has CDR1 LNHDA and CDR2 SQIVND (reference sequence). Trimming removed 6 bases from V and 0 bases from J; junction bases left unmatched: 7. CDR3 length: 15 residues. CDR3 region: CASRVSGQLNTEAFF. CDR3 DNA: TGTGCCAGTAGGGTCTCGGGACAGCTGAACACTGAAGCTTTCTTT.

The chain links TRBV13 to TRBJ1-1; possible D gene TRBD1, 6 bases. CDR1 is PRHDT and CDR2 is FYEKMQ in the germline V gene (reference sequence). The CDR3 has 14 amino acids. V lost 5 bases, J lost 8 bases, and 18 bases lay in between. In DNA form, the CDR3 reads TGTGCCAGCAGCCCCAACAGGGAGTGGTTGGAAGCTTTCTTT. Residues: CASSPNREWLEAFF.

This sequence joins TRBV5-8 and TRBJ2-1; 8 bases match TRBD1. J lost 5 bases, V lost 4 bases, and 5 bases had no gene match. CDR1 SGHTS and CDR2 YDEGEE come from the germline V gene. The CDR3 covers 14 residues. The CDR3 spells CASSTGQGHNEQFF. The CDR3 nucleotides read TGTGCCAGCAGCACCGGACAGGGCCACAATGAGCAGTTCTTC.

The rearrangement uses TRBV19 and TRBJ2-5; 9 bases agree with TRBD2. The CDR3 covers 14 residues. CDR1 is LNHDA and CDR2 is SQIVND in the germline V gene (reference sequence). Trimming at V came to 6 bases and at J to 2 bases, leaving 4 bases not matched to a gene. The CDR3 protein is CASSGTSPQETQYF. The CDR3 nucleotides read TGTGCCAGTAGCGGGACTAGCCCACAAGAGACCCAGTACTTC.

J is TRBJ1-4 and V is TRBV13; D uncertain. The CDR3 has 15 amino acids. In germline, CDR1 is PRHDT, CDR2 FYEKMQ (reference sequence). V was shortened by 5 bases and J by 5 bases, with 15 bases between the two germline ends. The CDR3 region has the DNA TGTGCCAGCAGCAGCCGCCGGGGTGCGAATGAAAAACTGTTTTTT. Its protein is CASSSRRGANEKLFF. Complete variable domain (other parts from reference TRBV13 and TRBJ1-4): AAGVIQSPRHLIKEKRETATLKCYPIPRHDTVYWYQQGPGQDPQFLISFYEKMQSDKGSIPDRFSAQQFSDYHSELNMSSLELGDSALYFCASSSRRGANEKLFFGSGTQLSVL.

This chain links TRBV10-1 with TRBJ1-6; D possibly corresponds to TRBD1 (5 bases). The germline V gene has CDR1 WNHNN and CDR2 SYGVQD (reference sequence). V was trimmed by 6 bases and J by 7 bases, leaving 13 bases between them. This CDR3 region has 14 residues. The CDR3 DNA follows: TGCGCCAGCAGGGCCGACAGCGCAAATTCACCCCTCCACTTT. Residues: CASRADSANSPLHF.

The chain carries TRBV19 and TRBJ1-4, with TRBD1 matching 8 bases. V lost 5 bases to trimming and J lost 3 bases; unmatched junction nucleotides: 5. The CDR3 spans 15 residues. The germline CDR1 and CDR2 sequences are LNHDA and SQIVND (reference sequence). The CDR3 bases are TGTGCCAGTAGTCAATTGACAGGGGCTAATGAAAAACTGTTTTTT. It is translated as CASSQLTGANEKLFF. The full variable domain, with the rest looked up from reference TRBV19 and TRBJ1-4, is DGGITQSPKYLFRKEGQNVTLSCEQNLNHDAMYWYRQDPGQGLRLIYYSQIVNDFQKGDIAEGYSVSREKKESFPLTVTSAQKNPTAFYLCASSQLTGANEKLFFGSGTQLSVL.

This chain connects TRBV13 to TRBJ1-3; D unresolved. The CDR3 has 15 amino acids. V gave up 5 bases and J gave up 1 base, with 12 bases separating them. Germline V gene lookup returns CDR1 PRHDT and CDR2 FYEKMQ (reference sequence). The CDR3: CASSTRGRSGNTIYF. DNA for the CDR3: TGTGCCAGCAGCACCCGAGGGAGGTCTGGAAACACCATATATTTT.

CDR3 in DNA: TGTGCCAGCACCTGGGGGGGGAGCTCCTATAATTCACCCCTCCACTTT. It specifies CASTWGGSSYNSPLHF. The V call is TRBV27, the J call TRBJ1-6; D is perhaps TRBD1 (5 bases). This CDR3 is built from 16 residues. The V end lost 7 bases, the J end lost 0 bases, and 13 bases lay between the germline ends. Looked up from germline, CDR1 is MNHEY and CDR2 is SMNVEV (reference sequence).

The chain joins TRBV5-1 to TRBJ2-7; possibly TRBD2 for D (5 bases). V was cut by 1 base and J by 4 bases, with 12 bases left in between. CDR3 length: 14 residues. Per the germline V gene, CDR1 is SGHRS and CDR2 is YFSETQ. For the CDR3, the DNA is TGCGCCAGCAGCTTGAAATATGGGAGTTACGAGCAGTACTTC. Amino acids: CASSLKYGSYEQYF.

The chain couples TRBV30 to TRBJ1-4, with 7 bases lining up with TRBD1. This CDR3 comprises 13 residues. Germline V CDR1 and CDR2: GTSNPN, SVGIG (reference sequence). With 0 bases clipped from V and 8 bases from J, the junction kept 3 bases outside the gene matches. In nucleotides, the CDR3 is TGTGCCTGGAGTGTAAGGGGGCGGGAAAAACTGTTTTTT. This codes for CAWSVRGREKLFF.

In DNA, the CDR3 is TGTGCCAGCAGTGACAGTTGGGAAGCTTTCTTT. It codes for CASSDSWEAFF. The rearrangement links TRBV6-1 to TRBJ1-1; no clear D. The CDR3 is made up of 11 amino acids. V was pared by 3 bases and J by 8 bases, with 7 bases between. The germline gives CDR1 MNHNS, CDR2 SASEGT.

J is TRBJ2-3 and V is TRBV6-5, with 8 bases matching TRBD2. Trimming removed 5 bases from V and 3 bases from J; junction bases left unmatched: 7. This CDR3 has 15 amino acids. The germline V gene encodes CDR1 MNHEY and CDR2 SVGAGI. DNA of the CDR3: TGTGCCAGCAGTCACCCGGGAGGGGGTACAGATACGCAGTATTTT. It encodes CASSHPGGGTDTQYF.

This rearrangement joins TRBV10-2 to TRBJ2-7; 7 bases are a match to TRBD2. The germline V gene has CDR1 WSHSY and CDR2 SAAADI. J was trimmed by 7 bases and V by 6 bases; bases with no gene match: 9. The CDR3 contains 13 residues. CDR3 region: CASRAIAGREQYV. The CDR3 DNA follows: TGCGCCAGCAGGGCTATAGCGGGCCGAGAGCAGTACGTC.